This TCR beta chain was identified during a study of regulatory T cells in long-lasting Graves disease. Broader study findings: Small numbers of samples may have cut accuracy.

Regarding time point: newly diagnosed GD, antithyroid drugs for less than 3 months. After RNA was extracted from PBMCs, the TCR library was made from it. This clonotype was seen repeatedly, ten times or more. Antigen unknown. The TCR beta library used iRepertoire HTBI primers with Arm-PCR amplification of CDR3. TCRdb processed the multiplex PCR reads anew with MiXCR; each CDR3 protein has one entry. The data hold hundreds of thousands of distinct CDR3 sequences, with 15% to 20% observed a single time. From germline, CDR1 is SGHRS and CDR2 YFSETQ. Germline trimming cut 3 bases from V and 4 bases from J; bases unmatched to any gene: 8. The CDR3 is 16 residues long. The sample was also reused in another study, on T cells in Graves' hyperthyroidism and ophthalmopathy.

The specimen was peripheral blood mononuclear cells (PBMCs), collected at new diagnosis, from a patient treated with antithyroid drugs. V and J are TRBV5-1 and TRBJ2-2; 8 nucleotides align to TRBD2. This sequence originates from a woman between 25 and 40 years old with Graves disease. The CDR3 reads CASSWAAGASTGELFF. CDR3 nucleotide sequence: TGCGCCAGCAGCTGGGCAGCGGGAGCCAGCACCGGGGAGCTGTTTTTT.